This T cell receptor (beta chain) was captured in a study of cytomegalovirus exposure and HLA in healthy donors. Findings and caveats of the study: V- and J-gene trimming of TCR beta was linked (in a later analysis) to a missense DCLRE1C variant.

The PCR contained 60 Vbeta and 13 Jbeta primers. Data came from immunoSEQ multiplex PCR; TCRdb stores just in-frame clones and leaves some out. The sample shows under 200,000 clones, more than 65% of them seen only once. V lost 2 bases, J lost 4 bases, and 6 bases stayed unmatched. This CDR3 comprises 15 residues. Germline CDR1 is LGHNA and CDR2 is YSLEER. On this clone: Its target is not known.

The origin of this receptor is a man aged 50 or older in good health and CMV-seropositive. Specimen: PBMCs. The V and J genes are TRBV4-3 and TRBJ2-7, with TRBD2 matching 9 bases. CDR3 sequence reads: CASSQRRTSAYEQYF. CDR3 DNA sequence: TGCGCCAGCAGCCAAAGAAGGACTAGCGCATACGAGCAGTACTTC.